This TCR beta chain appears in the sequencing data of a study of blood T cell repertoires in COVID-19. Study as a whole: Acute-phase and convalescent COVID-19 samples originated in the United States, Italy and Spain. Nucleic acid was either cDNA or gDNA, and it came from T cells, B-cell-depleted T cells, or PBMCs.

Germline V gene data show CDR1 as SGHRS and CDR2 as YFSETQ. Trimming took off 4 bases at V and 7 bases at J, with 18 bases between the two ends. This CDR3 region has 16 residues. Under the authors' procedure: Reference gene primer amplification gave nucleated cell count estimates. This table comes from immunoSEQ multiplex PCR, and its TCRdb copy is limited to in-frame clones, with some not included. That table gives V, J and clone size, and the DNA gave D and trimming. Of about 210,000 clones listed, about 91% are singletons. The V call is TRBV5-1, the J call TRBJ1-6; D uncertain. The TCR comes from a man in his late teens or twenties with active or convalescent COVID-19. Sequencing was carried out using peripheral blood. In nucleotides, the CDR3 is TGCGCCAGCAGCGTCGATCGGGGAGGCGGGAATTCACCCCTCCACTTT. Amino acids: CASSVDRGGGNSPLHF.